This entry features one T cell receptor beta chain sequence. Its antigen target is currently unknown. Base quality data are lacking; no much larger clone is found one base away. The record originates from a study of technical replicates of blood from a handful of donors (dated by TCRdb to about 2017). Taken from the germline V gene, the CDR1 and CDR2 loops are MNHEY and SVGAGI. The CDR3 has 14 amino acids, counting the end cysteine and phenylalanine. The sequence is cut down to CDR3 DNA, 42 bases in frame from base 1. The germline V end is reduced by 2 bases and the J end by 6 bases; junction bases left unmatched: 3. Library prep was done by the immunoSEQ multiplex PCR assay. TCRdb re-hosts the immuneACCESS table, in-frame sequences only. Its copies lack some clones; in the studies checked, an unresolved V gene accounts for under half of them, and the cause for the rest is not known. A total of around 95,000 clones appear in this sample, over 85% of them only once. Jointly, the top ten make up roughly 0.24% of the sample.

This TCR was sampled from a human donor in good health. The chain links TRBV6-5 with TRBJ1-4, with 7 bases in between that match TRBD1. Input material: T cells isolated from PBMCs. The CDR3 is CASSYRGLYEKLFF. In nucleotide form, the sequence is TGTGCCAGCAGTTACAGGGGGCTTTATGAAAAACTGTTTTTT.